These T cell receptor beta chains were read from a single sample in a study of T cell changes during pregnancy in multiple sclerosis. TCRdb keeps only in-frame clones here, not all; method: immunoSEQ multiplex PCR. Of fewer than 40,000 clones listed, under 90% are singletons. Sequenced material: CD8+ T cells from peripheral blood mononuclear cells, taken after pregnancy. Every receptor here comes from a female donor with multiple sclerosis, enrolled in a pregnancy study. CDR3s leave out the opening cysteine and the closing phenylalanine or tryptophan.

TRBV9 | ASSGDSSYEQY
TRBV7-2 | ASTPGTEAF
TRBV4-1 | ASSQVATDTQY
TRBV6-5 | ASSYWGRGSYEQY
TRBV4-3 | ASSQDYGGATDTQY
TRBV7-9 | ASSQEASGAYNEQF
TRBV28 | ASSLQVDLYGYT
TRBV11-2 | ASSLAGWEGSSYNEQF
TRBV25-1 | ASSEYFRGATGEAF
TRBV30 | AWSVADNQPQH
TRBV30 | AWSVRPGRNYGYT
TRBV10-3 | AISAYLDRINTGELF
TRBV14 | ASSPTRGGGYGYT
TRBV4-1 | ASSQVMIGGAEAF
TRBV9 | ASSVEASGGAYEQF
TRBV4-3 | ASSQEVQLAGAYEQY
TRBV30 | AWSALGQGFSNQPQH
TRBV6-4 | ASSAMEGGQYGYT
TRBV10-3 | AISERDRSGNTIY
TRBV6-1 | ASSVLQGNQPQH
TRBV7-9 | ASSLELAMGETQY
TRBV4-1 | ASNPGTGGSPSGGYT
TRBV5-5 | ASSRPDRGLWEQY
TRBV7-9 | ASSPDIFGSQPQH
TRBV27 | ASSLGQLNEKLF
TRBV7-2 | ASSSHNEKLF
TRBV27 | ASSLEDGGTDTQY
TRBV30 | AWTPGQGSVEQF
TRBV2 | ANSGLELTDTQY
TRBV9 | ASSELWQGKVTQY
TRBV13 | ASSQDRRGTNYGYT
TRBV5-4 | ASSAGTGAHDLAEAF
TRBV11-2 | ASSSSSLGYT